The 28 T cell receptor beta chains below all came from one sample that was sequenced in a study of blood T cell repertoires in COVID-19. Assay: immunoSEQ multiplex PCR; the TCRdb copy retains only in-frame clones and omits some. The repertoire includes approximately 300,000 clones, around 85% of them detected once, and 1.5% to 2% sits in the top ten. Sequenced material: PBMCs or T cells enriched from blood (not recorded which). These receptor sequences come from a woman aged 25 to 39 who had been exposed to COVID-19.

This clone appeared a few times. The rearrangement uses TRBV3-1 (or the pseudogene TRBV3-2) and TRBJ1-1; the D is unclear. From germline, CDR1 is LGHDT and CDR2 YNNKEL (reference sequence). V was trimmed by 4 bases and J by 1 base, leaving 16 bases between them. The CDR3 totals 16 residues. For the CDR3, the DNA is TGTGCCAGCAGCCCGGACCAGACTACCTCGAACACTGAAGCTTTCTTT. It encodes CASSPDQTTSNTEAFF.

Concerning this clone itself: This could be a read error, since a much larger clone is one nucleotide away. This chain joins TRBV6-5 and TRBJ2-7; 7 positions agree with TRBD2. The germline V gene has CDR1 MNHEY and CDR2 SVGAGI. V was pared by 4 bases and J by 0 bases, with 3 bases of the junction left unmatched. This CDR3 contains 14 residues. In nucleotides, the CDR3 is TGTGCCAGCAGTTCAGCGGGATCCTCCTACGAGCAGTACTTC. Translated: CASSSAGSSYEQYF.

CDR3 sequence reads: CASSVESMGGTEGYTF. In DNA form, the CDR3 reads TGTGCCAGCAGCGTAGAATCGATGGGGGGAACGGAAGGCTACACCTTC. The chain employs TRBV9 and TRBJ1-2, with D possibly matching TRBD1 (5 bases). The CDR3 contains 16 residues. The V gene's germline CDR1 is SGDLS and CDR2 YYNGEE. V was cut by 0 bases and J by 8 bases, with 20 bases left in between.

The chain recombines TRBV29-1 with TRBJ2-5; D is ambiguous. Germline V CDR1 and CDR2: SQVTM, ANQGSEA. Trimming removed 6 bases at V and 0 bases at J, with 5 bases between. The length of the CDR3 is 11 residues. CDR3 in DNA: TGCAGCGTCCGTTACCAAGAGACCCAGTACTTC. This translates into CSVRYQETQYF.

This clone occurred a few times. The rearrangement uses TRBV5-4 and TRBJ2-4; 11 nucleotides line up with TRBD1. V shed 4 bases and J 7 bases; nucleotides not matched to a gene: 4. Germline values: CDR1 SGHNT, CDR2 YYREEE (reference sequence). The CDR3 runs to 14 residues. The CDR3 here is CASSRDRGRNIQYF. The CDR3 region has the DNA TGTGCCAGCAGCCGGGACAGGGGGAGGAACATTCAGTACTTC. The variable domain in full, with the rest retrieved from reference TRBV5-4 and TRBJ2-4, is ETGVTQSPTHLIKTRGQQVTLRCSSQSGHNTVSWYQQALGQGPQFIFQYYREEENGRGNFPPRFSGLQFPNYSSELNVNALELDDSALYLCASSRDRGRNIQYFGAGTRLSVL.

This clone has more than one count but fewer than ten. The chain has TRBV7-3 and TRBJ1-1; 7 bases are shared with TRBD1. The germline gives CDR1 SGHTA, CDR2 FQGTGA. This CDR3 is 15 amino acids long. Unmatched junction bases numbered 4, after V lost 3 bases and J lost 0 bases. The CDR3 DNA reads as TGTGCCAGCAGCTTCACGACAGGGTTGAACACTGAAGCTTTCTTT. Residues: CASSFTTGLNTEAFF.

The V gene is TRBV9, the J gene TRBJ2-2, with TRBD2 matching over 10 bases. V trimming: 2 bases; J trimming: 5 bases; junction bases outside the gene matches: 6. The CDR3 contains 16 residues. Germline V lookup: CDR1 SGDLS, CDR2 YYNGEE. The CDR3 is CASSVGLADETGELFF. The CDR3, as DNA: TGTGCCAGCAGCGTCGGACTAGCGGATGAGACCGGGGAGCTGTTTTTT. The whole variable domain, filled in from reference TRBV9 and TRBJ2-2, reads DSGVTQTPKHLITATGQRVTLRCSPRSGDLSVYWYQQSLDQGLQFLIQYYNGEERAKGNILERFSAQQFPDLHSELNLSSLELGDSALYFCASSVGLADETGELFFGEGSRLTVL.

J is TRBJ1-1 and V is TRBV7-8, with D perhaps TRBD1 (5 bases). The V and J ends lost 7 bases and 0 bases respectively, with 9 bases between them. The CDR3 has 13 residues. Germline assignment: CDR1 SGHVS and CDR2 FQNEAQ. CDR3 DNA: TGTGCCAGCAACCGACAGTTGAACACTGAAGCTTTCTTT. Translating gives CASNRQLNTEAFF.

The rearrangement uses TRBV5-1 and TRBJ2-5; 7 bases map to TRBD2. Germline V gene data show CDR1 as SGHRS and CDR2 as YFSETQ. The ends lost 5 bases at V and 1 base at J; junction bases unmatched: 2. This CDR3 spans 13 amino acids. CDR3 protein: CASRAGVQETQYF. CDR3 sequence (DNA): TGCGCCAGCAGGGCGGGGGTCCAAGAGACCCAGTACTTC.

This chain links TRBV7-3 with TRBJ2-3; tentatively, D is TRBD2 (6 bases). The CDR3 is made up of 15 amino acids. Trimming pared 5 bases from V and 6 bases from J, leaving 18 bases between. Germline-derived CDR1 and CDR2 are SGHTA and FQGTGA. In DNA form, the CDR3 reads TGTGCCAGCAGCCCTGGGACTTCCGATGGCGATACGCAGTATTTT. As protein: CASSPGTSDGDTQYF.

The chain employs TRBV7-2 and TRBJ2-3, with D perhaps matching TRBD2 (6 bases). There are 16 residues in the CDR3. V was cut by 4 bases and J by 6 bases, with 20 bases left in between. The germline V gene encodes CDR1 SGHTA and CDR2 FQGNSA. CDR3 sequence (DNA): TGTGCCAGCAGCTACCCCGGGACGGGGGAAGGGGATACGCAGTATTTT. Residues: CASSYPGTGEGDTQYF.

The chain joins TRBV9 to TRBJ2-1, with TRBD2 identical over 8 bases. Trimming at V came to 3 bases and at J to 9 bases, leaving 14 bases not matched to a gene. This CDR3 spans 16 amino acids. Germline lookup yields CDR1 SGDLS and CDR2 YYNGEE. CDR3 region: CASSAGSQRELGEQFF. CDR3 sequence (DNA): TGTGCCAGCAGCGCCGGTTCGCAGCGGGAGTTAGGTGAGCAGTTCTTC.

With respect to this clone: Germline is not matched at one junction end, which may reflect a read error. The chain is built from TRBV6-2 or TRBV6-3 and TRBJ1-2, with 8 bases fitting TRBD1. Germline CDR1 and CDR2: MNHEY and SVGEGT. This CDR3 has 12 residues. CDR3 coding DNA: TGTGCCAGCAGTTACGGCCAGGGGGCCGCCTCCTTC. Translation: CASSYGQGAASF.

This chain connects TRBV9 to TRBJ2-1; 14 nucleotides agree with TRBD2. The CDR3 is 19 amino acids. V shed 0 bases and J 5 bases; nucleotides not matched to a gene: 10. The germline V gene encodes CDR1 SGDLS and CDR2 YYNGEE. The DNA of the CDR3 is TGTGCCAGCAGCGTAGCGCCGACTAGCGGGGGGGCAAGTGACAATGAGCAGTTCTTC. This encodes CASSVAPTSGGASDNEQFF.

V gene TRBV19 combines with J gene TRBJ2-1; 8 nucleotides align to TRBD1. After removal of 9 bases from V and 0 bases from J, the junction contained 4 bases not matched to a gene. Germline lookup yields CDR1 LNHDA and CDR2 SQIVND (reference sequence). The CDR3 loop spans 14 amino acids. Here the CDR3 reads CARRQGSSYNEQFF. The CDR3 DNA is TGTGCCAGAAGACAGGGGAGCTCCTACAATGAGCAGTTCTTC.

The table lists this clone with a count of one. The rearrangement uses TRBV28 and TRBJ1-5, with D perhaps TRBD1 (5 bases). The V and J ends lost 3 bases and 7 bases respectively, with 19 bases between them. CDR3 length: 16 residues. Germline assignment: CDR1 MDHEN and CDR2 SYDVKM. The CDR3 nucleotides read TGTGCCAGCAGTTTTTCGGGACTGCTATATCAACAGCCCCAGCATTTT. It translates to CASSFSGLLYQQPQHF. Full variable domain (missing parts from reference TRBV28 and TRBJ1-5): DVKVTQSSRYLVKRTGEKVFLECVQDMDHENMFWYRQDPGLGLRLIYFSYDVKMKEKGDIPEGYSVSREKKERFSLILESASTNQTSMYLCASSFSGLLYQQPQHFGDGTRLSIL.

This clone was observed once. The chain carries TRBV7-2 and TRBJ1-3; 8 positions match TRBD1. CDR3 length equals 18 residues. J lost 0 bases, V lost 4 bases, and 11 bases had no gene match. CDR1 is SGHTA and CDR2 is FQGNSA in the germline V gene. The CDR3 here is CASSSSRQGTLSGNTIYF. As DNA, the CDR3 is TGTGCCAGCAGCTCCTCCAGACAGGGGACACTCTCTGGAAACACCATATATTTT.

The chain employs TRBV7-9 and TRBJ2-1, with D tentatively TRBD1 (5 bases). CDR3 length equals 19 residues. Germline loops: CDR1 SEHNR, CDR2 FQNEAQ (reference sequence). V lost 6 bases, J lost 1 base, and 25 bases lay in between. The CDR3 reads CASRPQGSTDELSYNEQFF. CDR3 sequence (DNA): TGTGCCAGCAGACCTCAGGGTTCAACGGACGAACTATCCTACAATGAGCAGTTCTTC.

This clone was recorded a few times. This chain uses TRBV6-4 with TRBJ2-1; no clear D gene. From germline, CDR1 is MRHNA and CDR2 SNTAGT. Trimming left V 7 bases short and J 8 bases short, with 6 bases between. This CDR3 has 10 amino acids. The DNA for the CDR3 is TGTGCCAGCACTAGAGATGAGCAGTTCTTC. It specifies CASTRDEQFF.

This chain uses TRBV25-1 with TRBJ1-1; TRBD1 is a possible D gene (6 bases). Per the germline V gene, CDR1 is MGHDK and CDR2 is SYGVNS. The CDR3 runs 14 residues. V lost 4 bases, J lost 4 bases, and 13 bases lay in between. CDR3 DNA: TGTGCCAGCAGTGTTCAGGGGACGGGCACTGAAGCTTTCTTT. The encoded protein is CASSVQGTGTEAFF.

The chain has TRBV5-1 and TRBJ2-4; the match to TRBD2 covers 12 bases. The CDR3 is 18 residues long. Germline V gene sequence: CDR1 SGHRS, CDR2 YFSETQ. Trimming removed 4 bases from V and 0 bases from J; junction bases left unmatched: 8. For the CDR3, the DNA is TGCGCCAGCAGCCCAGGACTAGCGGGACCCCTAGCCAAAAACATTCAGTACTTC. This gives the protein CASSPGLAGPLAKNIQYF.

The chain recombines TRBV7-2 with TRBJ2-3; D possibly corresponds to TRBD1 (6 bases). Trimming left V 4 bases short and J 2 bases short, with 10 bases between. Per germline, CDR1 SGHTA and CDR2 FQGNSA. The CDR3 covers 14 residues. The CDR3 DNA reads TGTGCCAGCAGCTATAACAGGGACACAGATACGCAGTATTTT. This gives the protein CASSYNRDTDTQYF.

The chain carries TRBV10-2 and TRBJ1-5; 11 bases line up with TRBD1. Germline values: CDR1 WSHSY, CDR2 SAAADI. The trim removed 2 bases at V and 6 bases at J, leaving 0 bases unmatched. This CDR3 has 14 amino acids. The DNA for the CDR3 is TGCGCCAGCAGTGAGGGGACAGGGGGTCAGCCCCAGCATTTT. Translation gives CASSEGTGGQPQHF.

This chain joins TRBV10-3 and TRBJ2-2; TRBD2 matches 11 bases. Unmatched junction bases numbered 7, after V lost 6 bases and J lost 1 base. Germline CDR1 ENHRY, CDR2 SYGVKD. The CDR3 contains 17 residues. The CDR3 loop reads CAISLRGTSGNTGELFF. Written as DNA, the CDR3 is TGTGCCATCAGCCTTCGAGGGACTAGCGGGAACACCGGGGAGCTGTTTTTT.

The chain carries TRBV11-2 and TRBJ2-3; 7 positions match TRBD1. Germline lookup yields CDR1 SGHAT and CDR2 FQNNGV. J lost 1 base, V lost 4 bases, and 5 bases had no gene match. The CDR3 length is 15 residues. Written as DNA, the CDR3 is TGTGCCAGCAGCTACAGGGGAAGACGCACAGATACGCAGTATTTT. Its translation: CASSYRGRRTDTQYF.

This chain links TRBV7-9 with TRBJ2-5; tentative D call: TRBD1 (5 bases). V lost 1 base to trimming and J lost 4 bases, with 10 bases between them. CDR3 size: 14 residues. Germline-derived CDR1 and CDR2 are SEHNR and FQNEAQ (reference sequence). This CDR3 reads CASSLGGQGETQYF. The DNA for the CDR3 is TGTGCCAGCAGCTTAGGGGGCCAGGGAGAGACCCAGTACTTC.

The V call is TRBV9, the J call TRBJ1-1; no definite D call. CDR1 SGDLS and CDR2 YYNGEE come from the germline V gene. V lost 3 bases to trimming and J lost 2 bases, with 5 bases between them. The CDR3 runs to 12 residues. CDR3: CASSASNTEAFF. In nucleotides, the CDR3 is TGTGCCAGCAGCGCGAGCAACACTGAAGCTTTCTTT.

A remark on this clone: Other DNA sequences of this sample code for an identical CDR3. V usage is TRBV5-1 and J usage is TRBJ2-1, with D tentatively TRBD2 (5 bases). V lost 3 bases, J lost 10 bases, and 17 bases lay in between. The length of the CDR3 is 14 residues. Germline CDR1 reads SGHRS; CDR2 reads YFSETQ. CDR3 amino acids: CASSSTGNSNEQFF. CDR3 coding DNA: TGCGCCAGCAGCTCAACGGGAAACAGCAACGAGCAGTTCTTC.